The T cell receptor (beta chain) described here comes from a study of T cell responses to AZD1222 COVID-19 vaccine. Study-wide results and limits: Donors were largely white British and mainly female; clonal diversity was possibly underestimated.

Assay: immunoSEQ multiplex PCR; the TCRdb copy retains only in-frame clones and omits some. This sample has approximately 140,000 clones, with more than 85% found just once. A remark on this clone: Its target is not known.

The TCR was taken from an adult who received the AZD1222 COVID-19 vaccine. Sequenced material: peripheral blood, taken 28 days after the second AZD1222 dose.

CDR3 in DNA: TGCGCCAAAGTTGACAGGGATCTCTACGAGCAGTACTTC. Translation: CAKVDRDLYEQYF. The gene calls are TRBV5-1 and TRBJ2-7; 7 positions match TRBD1. Germline-derived CDR1 and CDR2 are SGHRS and YFSETQ. V was clipped by 9 bases and J by 3 bases; unmatched bases: 9. The CDR3 runs 13 residues.